This is a list of T cell receptor beta chains from one sample in a study of T cells after yellow fever vaccination. Using its own MiXCR run on the 5' RACE reads, TCRdb lists one record per CDR3 protein. The sample yields hundreds of thousands of distinct CDR3 sequences, 9% to 15% seen once. Sequenced material: PBMCs, taken on the day of the yellow fever booster vaccination. These receptors were collected from a man younger than 45 who received the YFV17D yellow fever vaccine. Both conserved end residues are trimmed from each CDR3. Each record gives: J gene, V gene, CDR3 protein.

TRBJ2-3 | TRBV15 | ATSSGYTQY
TRBJ2-1 | TRBV15 | ATSSPGGEF
TRBJ2-7 | TRBV20-1 | SARRGEPYEQY
TRBJ2-4 | TRBV28 | ASRVAGGKNIQY
TRBJ1-5 | TRBV29-1 | SVVYSLNQPQH
TRBJ2-3 | TRBV20-1 | RALGGGRASSDTQY
TRBJ1-2 | TRBV5-6 | ASSLTGGPYGYT
TRBJ1-2 | TRBV7-2 | ASSLGPYGYT
TRBJ2-7 | TRBV5-1 | ASGVMGLADEQY
TRBJ2-2 | TRBV30 | AWSLLTGELF
TRBJ1-3 | TRBV4-2 | ASSLNPPGTGGNTIY
TRBJ1-2 | TRBV12-3/TRBV12-4 | ASSSLLGGQPLYGYT
TRBJ2-1 | TRBV5-1 | ASSPGGAINEQF
TRBJ2-3 | TRBV20-1 | SGTVTSGITDTQY
TRBJ2-6 | TRBV7-2 | ASSLQGESSGANVLT
TRBJ1-2 | TRBV25-1 | ASSDDYPGGYT
TRBJ2-7 | TRBV5-1 | ASSYGLADLYEQY
TRBJ1-5 | TRBV20-1 | SAKPTAGNQPQH
TRBJ2-1 | TRBV7-3 | ASSLMPGTGRNEQF
TRBJ2-7 | TRBV20-1 | SARGTSGYEQY
TRBJ2-1 | TRBV29-1 | SVGGDRETYNEQF
TRBJ2-1 | TRBV10-2 | ASSEGSEQF
TRBJ2-1 | TRBV5-1 | ASSPTLARASSYNEQF
TRBJ1-1 | TRBV29-1 | SVEAPSRATEAF
TRBJ2-7 | TRBV29-1 | SVVEHLSSGAATYEQY
TRBJ2-3 | TRBV7-3 | ASSLLPAGVADTQY
TRBJ2-1 | TRBV30 | AWSTFLGGAQF
TRBJ1-6 | TRBV7-8 | ASRDSGNNSPLH
TRBJ2-3 | TRBV6-1 | ASSADSGNSRQY
TRBJ2-3 | TRBV20-1 | SARAESHTQY
TRBJ2-5 | TRBV7-6 | ASSLSGGGPYMN
TRBJ1-4 | TRBV20-1 | SALREKLF
TRBJ2-7 | TRBV6-1 | ASSPQGSYEQY
TRBJ2-7 | TRBV20-1 | SARDGGADNSYEQY
TRBJ1-6 | TRBV20-1 | SARLGENSPLH
TRBJ2-3 | TRBV29-1 | SIYRTDTQY
TRBJ2-3 | TRBV2 | ASSERPRDTDTQY
TRBJ2-4 | TRBV20-1 | SARDRKSGGIQY
TRBJ2-5 | TRBV20-1 | SATQGAGQTQY
TRBJ2-7 | TRBV7-6 | ASSRGETGGEQY
TRBJ2-1 | TRBV7-9 | ASSLRPDSYNEQF